The text below deals with one T cell receptor beta chain. The antigen is not known. TRB amplification used around 0.25 ug of peripheral blood genomic DNA. This sample stems from a study of T cell clusters in autoimmune cytopenias. General observations from the study: Physiological T cell clusters of healthy donors were apparently absent in primary autoimmune cytopenia patients. A dominant lymphoma-associated repertoire apparently masked the cluster-lack signature in secondary cytopenia versus chronic lymphocytic leukemia. Functional roles of the in silico T cell clusters still await experimental validation. TRB repertoire shifts in secondary cytopenia and chronic lymphocytic leukemia mostly reflected lymphoma, not autoimmunity.

TRB was amplified by touch-down multiplex PCR, primer pools A and B combined. TCRdb re-called the multiplex PCR reads and shows each CDR3 protein once, DNA omitted. This listing includes some 15,000 distinct CDR3 sequences. The V gene's germline CDR1 is SGHKS and CDR2 YYEKEE (reference sequence). The CDR3 is 15 residues long. The V call is TRBV5-5, the J call TRBJ2-2; the D gene TCRdb calls, TRBD2, cannot be checked with no DNA. The TCR sequence derives from a human donor with an autoimmune cytopenia or autoimmune hepatitis (not recorded which). Sequencing input: peripheral blood. The CDR3 here is CASSWRDFNTGELFF.